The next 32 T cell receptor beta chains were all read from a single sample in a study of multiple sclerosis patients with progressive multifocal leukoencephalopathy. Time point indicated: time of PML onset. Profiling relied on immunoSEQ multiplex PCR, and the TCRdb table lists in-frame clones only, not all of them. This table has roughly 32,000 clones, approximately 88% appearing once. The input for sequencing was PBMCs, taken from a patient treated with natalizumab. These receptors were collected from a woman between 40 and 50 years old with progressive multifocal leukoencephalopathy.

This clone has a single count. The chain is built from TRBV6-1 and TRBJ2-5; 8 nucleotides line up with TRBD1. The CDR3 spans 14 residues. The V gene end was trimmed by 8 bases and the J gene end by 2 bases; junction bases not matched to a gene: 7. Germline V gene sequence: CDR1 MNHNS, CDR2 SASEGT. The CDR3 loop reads CASHRDRIQETQYF. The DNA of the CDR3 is TGTGCCAGCCACCGGGACAGGATACAAGAGACCCAGTACTTC.

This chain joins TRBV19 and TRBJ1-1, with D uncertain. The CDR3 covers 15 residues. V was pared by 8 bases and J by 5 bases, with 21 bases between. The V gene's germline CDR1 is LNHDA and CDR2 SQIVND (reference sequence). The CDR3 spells CASDRSSNGNTEAFF. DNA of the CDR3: TGTGCCAGTGATAGATCATCAAACGGGAATACTGAAGCTTTCTTT.

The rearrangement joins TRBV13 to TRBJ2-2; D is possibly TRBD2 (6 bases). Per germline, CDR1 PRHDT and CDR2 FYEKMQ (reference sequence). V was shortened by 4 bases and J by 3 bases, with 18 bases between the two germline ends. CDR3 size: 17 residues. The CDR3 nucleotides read TGTGCCAGCAGCTCACCTTTTAGTAGCGGTGACACCGGGGAGCTGTTTTTT. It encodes CASSSPFSSGDTGELFF.

In DNA form, the CDR3 reads TGTGCCAGCAGCTTAGGTGCAGGCGGCCGGGGCAATCAGCCCCAGCATTTT. It is translated as CASSLGAGGRGNQPQHF. V gene TRBV7-9 combines with J gene TRBJ1-5; D is ambiguous. V was pared by 1 base and J by 2 bases, with 15 bases between. The CDR3 spans 17 residues. Germline-derived CDR1 and CDR2 are SEHNR and FQNEAQ (reference sequence).

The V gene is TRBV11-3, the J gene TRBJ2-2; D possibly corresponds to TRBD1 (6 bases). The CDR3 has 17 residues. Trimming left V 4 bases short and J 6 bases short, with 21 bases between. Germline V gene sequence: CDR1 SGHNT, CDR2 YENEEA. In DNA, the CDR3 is TGTGCCAGCAGCTCCAAGGAGGCAGGGGAGTATCCCGGGGAGCTGTTTTTT. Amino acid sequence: CASSSKEAGEYPGELFF.

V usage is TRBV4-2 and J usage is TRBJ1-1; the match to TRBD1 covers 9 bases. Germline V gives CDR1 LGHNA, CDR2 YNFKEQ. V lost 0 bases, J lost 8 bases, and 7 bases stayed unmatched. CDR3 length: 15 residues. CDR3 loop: CASSQDQGQGDEAFF. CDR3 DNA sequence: TGTGCCAGCAGCCAAGATCAGGGACAGGGTGACGAAGCTTTCTTT.

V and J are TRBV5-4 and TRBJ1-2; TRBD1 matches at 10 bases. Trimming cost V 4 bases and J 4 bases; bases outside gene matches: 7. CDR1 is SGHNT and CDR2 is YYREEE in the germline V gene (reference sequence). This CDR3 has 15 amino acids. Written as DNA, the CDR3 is TGTGCCAGCAGCCCCCGGGACAGGGGAATCTATGGCTACACCTTC. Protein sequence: CASSPRDRGIYGYTF.

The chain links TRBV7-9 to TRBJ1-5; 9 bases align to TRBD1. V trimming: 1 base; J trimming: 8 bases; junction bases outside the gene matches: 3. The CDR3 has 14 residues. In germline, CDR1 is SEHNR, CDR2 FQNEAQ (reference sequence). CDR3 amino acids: CASSLGQGVKPQHF. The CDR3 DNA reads TGTGCCAGCAGCTTAGGACAGGGGGTTAAGCCCCAGCATTTT.

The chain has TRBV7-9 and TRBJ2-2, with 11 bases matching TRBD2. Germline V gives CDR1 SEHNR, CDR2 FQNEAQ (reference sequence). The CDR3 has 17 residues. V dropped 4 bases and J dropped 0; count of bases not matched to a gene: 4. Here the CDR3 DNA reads TGTGCCAGCAGCTCCACGGGACTAGCGGCGAACACCGGGGAGCTGTTTTTT. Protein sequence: CASSSTGLAANTGELFF.

CDR3 region: CASRIQGIEYEQYF. The CDR3 region has the DNA TGTGCCAGCAGGATACAGGGAATAGAGTACGAGCAGTACTTC. V gene TRBV6-1 combines with J gene TRBJ2-5, with D possibly being TRBD1 (6 bases). The J call may not be correct, given that the DNA end is closer to TRBJ2-7. The V gene's germline CDR1 is MNHNS and CDR2 SASEGT. This CDR3 is built from 14 residues.

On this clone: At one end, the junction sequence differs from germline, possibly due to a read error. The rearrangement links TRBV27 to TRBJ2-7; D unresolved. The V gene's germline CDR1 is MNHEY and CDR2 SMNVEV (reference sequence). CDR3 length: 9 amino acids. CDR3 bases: TGTGCCAGCCGCTCCGACTCCTTGTTC. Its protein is CASRSDSLF.

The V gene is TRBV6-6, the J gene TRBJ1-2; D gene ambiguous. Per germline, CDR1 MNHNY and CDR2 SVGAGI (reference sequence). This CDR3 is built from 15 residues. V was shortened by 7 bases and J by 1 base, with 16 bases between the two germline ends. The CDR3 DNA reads TGTGCCAGCACCTACGGCAAACTTCTTAACTATGGCTACACCTTC. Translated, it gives CASTYGKLLNYGYTF.

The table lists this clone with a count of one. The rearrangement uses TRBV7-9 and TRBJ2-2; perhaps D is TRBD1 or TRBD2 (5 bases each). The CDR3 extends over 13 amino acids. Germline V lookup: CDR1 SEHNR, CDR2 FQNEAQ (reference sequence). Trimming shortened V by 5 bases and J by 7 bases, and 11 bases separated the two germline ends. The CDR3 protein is CASSPGAGGELFF. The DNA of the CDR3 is TGTGCCAGCAGCCCCGGGGCCGGCGGGGAGCTGTTTTTT.

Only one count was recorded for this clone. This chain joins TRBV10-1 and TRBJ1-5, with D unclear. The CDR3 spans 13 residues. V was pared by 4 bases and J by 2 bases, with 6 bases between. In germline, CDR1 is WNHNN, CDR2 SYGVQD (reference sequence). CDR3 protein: CASSAAGNQPQHF. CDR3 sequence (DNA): TGCGCCAGCAGTGCGGCGGGCAATCAGCCCCAGCATTTT.

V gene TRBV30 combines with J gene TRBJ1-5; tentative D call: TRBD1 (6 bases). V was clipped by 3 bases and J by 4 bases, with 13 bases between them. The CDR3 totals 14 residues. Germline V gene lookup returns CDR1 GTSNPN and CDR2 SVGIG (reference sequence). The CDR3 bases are TGTGCCTGGAGCCGGGACAACAATAATCAGCCCCAGCATTTT. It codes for CAWSRDNNNQPQHF. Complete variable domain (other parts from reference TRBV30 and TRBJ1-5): SQTIHQWPATLVQPVGSPLSLECTVEGTSNPNLYWYRQAAGRGLQLLFYSVGIGQISSEVPQNLSASRPQDRQFILSSKKLLLSDSGFYLCAWSRDNNNQPQHFGDGTRLSIL.

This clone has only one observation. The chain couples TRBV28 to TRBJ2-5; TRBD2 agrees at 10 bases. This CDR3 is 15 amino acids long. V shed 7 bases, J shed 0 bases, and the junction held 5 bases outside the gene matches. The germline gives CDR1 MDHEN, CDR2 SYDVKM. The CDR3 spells CASNGLAGDQETQYF. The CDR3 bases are TGTGCCAGCAATGGGCTAGCGGGAGACCAAGAGACCCAGTACTTC.

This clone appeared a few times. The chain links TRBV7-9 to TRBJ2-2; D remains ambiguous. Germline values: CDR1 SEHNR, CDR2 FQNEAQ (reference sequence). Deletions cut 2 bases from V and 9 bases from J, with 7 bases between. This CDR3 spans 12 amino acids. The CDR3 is CASSLPGRELFF. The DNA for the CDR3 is TGTGCCAGCAGCTTACCTGGCAGGGAGCTGTTTTTT.

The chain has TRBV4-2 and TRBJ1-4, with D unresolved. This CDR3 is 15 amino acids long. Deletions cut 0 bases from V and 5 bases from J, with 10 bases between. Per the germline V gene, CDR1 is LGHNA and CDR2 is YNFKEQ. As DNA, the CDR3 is TGTGCCAGCAGCCAAGATCAACTGATCAATGAAAAACTGTTTTTT. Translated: CASSQDQLINEKLFF.

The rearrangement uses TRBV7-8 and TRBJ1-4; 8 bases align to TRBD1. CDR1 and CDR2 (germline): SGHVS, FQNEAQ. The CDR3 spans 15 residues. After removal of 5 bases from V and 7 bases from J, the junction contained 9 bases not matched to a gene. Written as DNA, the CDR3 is TGTGCCAGCAGCCCAAACAGGGGGAAGAGTGAAAAACTGTTTTTT. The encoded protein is CASSPNRGKSEKLFF.

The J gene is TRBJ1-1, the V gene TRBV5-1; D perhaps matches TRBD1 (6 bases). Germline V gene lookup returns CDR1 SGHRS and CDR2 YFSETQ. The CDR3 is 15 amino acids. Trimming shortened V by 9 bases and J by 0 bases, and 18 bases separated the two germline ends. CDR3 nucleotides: TGCGCCACCCGAGGTCCGGGGGCTCTGAACACTGAAGCTTTCTTT. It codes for CATRGPGALNTEAFF.

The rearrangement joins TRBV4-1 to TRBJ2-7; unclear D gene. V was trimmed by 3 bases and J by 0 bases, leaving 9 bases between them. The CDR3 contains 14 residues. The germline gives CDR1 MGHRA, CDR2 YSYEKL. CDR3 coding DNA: TGCGCCAGCAGCCAGGCCTCGACCTCCTACGAGCAGTACTTC. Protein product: CASSQASTSYEQYF.

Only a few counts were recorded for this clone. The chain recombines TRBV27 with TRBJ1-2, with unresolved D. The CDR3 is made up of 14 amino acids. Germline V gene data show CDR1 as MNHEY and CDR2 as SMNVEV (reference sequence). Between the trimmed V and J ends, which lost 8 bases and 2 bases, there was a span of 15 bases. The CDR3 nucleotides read TGTGCCAGCGCCAGATACCGGGCCAACTATGGCTACACCTTC. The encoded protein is CASARYRANYGYTF.

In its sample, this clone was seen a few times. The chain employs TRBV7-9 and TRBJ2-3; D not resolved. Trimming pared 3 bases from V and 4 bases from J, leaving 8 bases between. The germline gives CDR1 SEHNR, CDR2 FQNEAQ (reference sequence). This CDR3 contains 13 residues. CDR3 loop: CASSFSPPDTQYF. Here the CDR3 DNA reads TGTGCCAGCAGCTTCAGTCCCCCAGATACGCAGTATTTT.

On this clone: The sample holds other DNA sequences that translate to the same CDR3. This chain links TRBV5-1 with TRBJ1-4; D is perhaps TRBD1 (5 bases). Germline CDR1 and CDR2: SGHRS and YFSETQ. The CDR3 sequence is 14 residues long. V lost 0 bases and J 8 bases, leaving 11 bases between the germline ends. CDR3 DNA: TGCGCCAGCAGCTTGGGGCAGGGAAACGAAAAACTGTTTTTT. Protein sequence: CASSLGQGNEKLFF.

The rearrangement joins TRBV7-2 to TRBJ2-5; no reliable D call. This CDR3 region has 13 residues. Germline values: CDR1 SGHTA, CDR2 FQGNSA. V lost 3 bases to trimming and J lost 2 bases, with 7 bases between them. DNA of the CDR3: TGTGCCAGCAGCTTGCTGAGGCAAGAGACCCAGTACTTC. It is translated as CASSLLRQETQYF.

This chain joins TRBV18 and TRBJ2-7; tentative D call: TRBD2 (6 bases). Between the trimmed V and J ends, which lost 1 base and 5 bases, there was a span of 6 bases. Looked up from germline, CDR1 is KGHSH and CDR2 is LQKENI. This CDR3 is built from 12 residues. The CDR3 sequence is CASSPRGDEQYF. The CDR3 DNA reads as TGTGCCAGCTCACCACGGGGGGACGAGCAGTACTTC.

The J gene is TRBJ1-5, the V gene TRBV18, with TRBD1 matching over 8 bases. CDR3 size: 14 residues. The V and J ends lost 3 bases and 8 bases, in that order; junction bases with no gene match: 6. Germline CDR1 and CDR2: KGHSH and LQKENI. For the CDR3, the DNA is TGTGCCAGCTCACCCGCAGGGGGCATGAAGCCCCAGCATTTT. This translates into CASSPAGGMKPQHF.

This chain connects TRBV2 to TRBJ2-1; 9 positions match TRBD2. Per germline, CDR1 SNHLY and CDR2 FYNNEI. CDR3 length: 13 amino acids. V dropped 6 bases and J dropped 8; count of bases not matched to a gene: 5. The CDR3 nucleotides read TGTGCCAGCAGAGCGGGCGGGAGGGATGAGCAGTTCTTC. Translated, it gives CASRAGGRDEQFF.

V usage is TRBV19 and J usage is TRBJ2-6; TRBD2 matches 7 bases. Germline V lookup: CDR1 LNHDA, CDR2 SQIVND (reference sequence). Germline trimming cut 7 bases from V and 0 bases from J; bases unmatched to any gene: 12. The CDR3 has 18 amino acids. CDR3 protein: CASTTTIGGSSGANVLTF. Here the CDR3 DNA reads TGTGCCAGTACCACCACCATCGGGGGGAGCTCTGGGGCCAACGTCCTGACTTTC.

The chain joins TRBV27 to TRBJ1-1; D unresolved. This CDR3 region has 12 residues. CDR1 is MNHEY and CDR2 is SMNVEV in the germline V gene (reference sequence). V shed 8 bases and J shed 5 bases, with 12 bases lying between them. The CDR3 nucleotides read TGTGCCAGCCGAGGAGGGATTACTGAAGCTTTCTTT. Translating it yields CASRGGITEAFF.

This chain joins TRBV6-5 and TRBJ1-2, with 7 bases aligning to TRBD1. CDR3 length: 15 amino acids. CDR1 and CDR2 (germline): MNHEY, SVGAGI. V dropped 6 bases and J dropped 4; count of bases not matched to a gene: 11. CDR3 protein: CASRNDRAGVYGYTF. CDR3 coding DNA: TGTGCCAGCAGAAACGACAGGGCCGGCGTCTATGGCTACACCTTC.

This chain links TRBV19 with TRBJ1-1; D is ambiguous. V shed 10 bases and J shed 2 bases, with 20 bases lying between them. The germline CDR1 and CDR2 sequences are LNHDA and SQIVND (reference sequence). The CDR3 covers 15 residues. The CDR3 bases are TGTGCCACCTCGGGATGGCCAGGTGCTAACACTGAAGCTTTCTTT. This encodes CATSGWPGANTEAFF.